These 21 T cell receptor beta chains originate from one sample sequenced in a study of T-cell reconstitution after alpha-beta-depleted transplantation in children. Unique molecular identifiers tagged the TCRbeta library. TCRdb itself ran the PCR reads through MiXCR, one entry per CDR3 protein. This table holds 250,000 to 300,000 distinct CDR3 sequences, around 10% found once. The specimen comprised PBMCs, sampled before TCRalphabeta/CD19-depleted stem cell transplant. These receptors all stem from a boy younger than two with acute myeloid leukemia, due to receive a stem cell transplant.

This clonotype was observed at least ten times. The chain is built from TRBV5-1 and TRBJ1-4; 8 nucleotides line up with TRBD1. The CDR3 runs to 14 residues. CDR1 and CDR2 from the germline V gene are SGHRS and YFSETQ. With 5 bases clipped from V and 7 bases from J, the junction kept 7 bases outside the gene matches. The CDR3 DNA reads as TGCGCCAGCAGTACAGGGGGTGTTGGTGAAAAACTGTTTTTT. Its translation: CASSTGGVGEKLFF.

Ten or more counts support this clonotype. The CDR3: CASGFTGITEAFF. The CDR3 DNA reads TGTGCTAGTGGTTTTACAGGGATCACTGAAGCTTTCTTT. The J gene is TRBJ1-1, the V gene TRBV12-5; D is perhaps TRBD1 (6 bases). This CDR3 has 13 residues. Germline V gene sequence: CDR1 LGHNT, CDR2 FRNRAP. The V and J ends lost 3 bases and 4 bases respectively, with 9 bases between them.

This clonotype was seen ten or more times. The chain has TRBV19 and TRBJ2-5, with D maybe TRBD1 (5 bases). Trimming shortened V by 6 bases and J by 2 bases, and 10 bases separated the two germline ends. Germline values: CDR1 LNHDA, CDR2 SQIVND (reference sequence). The length of the CDR3 is 13 residues. This CDR3 is CASRRTRQETQYF. CDR3 in DNA: TGTGCCAGTAGGCGGACAAGGCAAGAGACCCAGTACTTC.

This clonotype was counted many times. V is TRBV12-3 or TRBV12-4 and J is TRBJ1-6, with 11 nucleotides matching TRBD1. The CDR3 has 15 residues. The junction had 3 bases not matched to a gene; V was cut back by 3 bases and J by 8 bases. The DNA for the CDR3 is TGTGCCAGCAGTTTGGGGACAGGGGGATATTCACCCCTCCACTTT. Its translation is CASSLGTGGYSPLHF.

V and J are TRBV21-1 and TRBJ2-1; the DNA was not compared with TRBD1, the D call given in the table. TRBV21-1 is classified as a pseudogene. The CDR3 length is 13 residues. The CDR3 region has the DNA TGTGCCAGCACCCGACAGGGCTTTCTTGAGCAGTTCTTC. Translation gives CASTRQGFLEQFF.

This clonotype was seen only a few times. V gene TRBV5-4 combines with J gene TRBJ2-7; TRBD1 matches 7 bases. Germline V gene lookup returns CDR1 SGHNT and CDR2 YYREEE (reference sequence). The J segment lost 3 bases and the V segment lost 0 bases, leaving 6 bases of the junction unmatched. This CDR3 spans 15 amino acids. CDR3 sequence (DNA): TGTGCCAGCAGCTTGGCCCGACAGGGAAACTACGAGCAGTACTTC. Protein product: CASSLARQGNYEQYF.

This clonotype was observed at least ten times. The V gene is TRBV9, the J gene TRBJ2-1; 8 bases match TRBD2. From germline, CDR1 is SGDLS and CDR2 YYNGEE. V lost 0 bases and J lost 1; bases outside the gene matches: 6. The CDR3 extends over 17 amino acids. The DNA for the CDR3 is TGTGCCAGCAGCGTAGAGCGGGAGCGGGAGTCCTACAATGAGCAGTTCTTC. Its protein product is CASSVERERESYNEQFF.

In the case of this clonotype: This may arise from a read error, as a much more abundant clone is one base away. The gene calls are TRBV29-1 and TRBJ2-1; TRBD2 matches at 7 bases. Germline assignment: CDR1 SQVTM and CDR2 ANQGSEA. This CDR3 comprises 15 residues. The CDR3 sequence: CSVEGRDYSYNAQFF. In DNA, the CDR3 is TGCAGCGTTGAAGGCCGGGACTACTCCTACAATGCGCAGTTCTTC.

The chain is built from TRBV9 and TRBJ2-2, with a possible D match to TRBD2 (7 bases). The CDR3 totals 17 residues. Germline V gene data show CDR1 as SGDLS and CDR2 as YYNGEE. Trimming shortened V by 0 bases and J by 5 bases, and 17 bases separated the two germline ends. CDR3 sequence: CASSVDSGGARTGELFF. The CDR3 DNA reads TGTGCCAGCAGCGTAGATTCTGGGGGGGCGAGAACCGGGGAGCTGTTTTTT. The full variable domain, with the rest looked up from reference TRBV9 and TRBJ2-2, is DSGVTQTPKHLITATGQRVTLRCSPRSGDLSVYWYQQSLDQGLQFLIQYYNGEERAKGNILERFSAQQFPDLHSELNLSSLELGDSALYFCASSVDSGGARTGELFFGEGSRLTVL.

The genes are TRBV7-9 and TRBJ1-4; D is uncertain. The CDR3 is made up of 15 amino acids. The V end lost 1 base, the J end lost 7 bases, and 13 bases lay between the germline ends. Germline V gene sequence: CDR1 SEHNR, CDR2 FQNEAQ (reference sequence). Written as DNA, the CDR3 is TGTGCCAGCAGCTTAGACTGGTCGGGGAGTGAAAAACTGTTTTTT. Residues: CASSLDWSGSEKLFF.

This clonotype was observed many times. This chain uses TRBV5-1 with TRBJ2-7; the match to TRBD2 covers 8 bases. Germline V lookup: CDR1 SGHRS, CDR2 YFSETQ. The CDR3 contains 14 residues. J gave up 4 bases and V 0 bases, and 3 bases lay outside the gene matches. The CDR3 sequence is CASSLGLAPYEQYF. The CDR3 DNA reads as TGCGCCAGCAGCTTGGGACTAGCGCCTTACGAGCAGTACTTC.

This clonotype was counted ten times or more. The chain links TRBV5-1 to TRBJ2-4, with D maybe TRBD1 (6 bases). From germline, CDR1 is SGHRS and CDR2 YFSETQ. The CDR3 contains 14 residues. Trimming shortened V by 1 base and J by 4 bases, and 9 bases separated the two germline ends. The CDR3 loop is CASSLSGTKNIQYF. CDR3 DNA sequence: TGCGCCAGCAGCTTGTCCGGGACAAAAAACATTCAGTACTTC.

This sequence joins TRBV12-3 or TRBV12-4 and TRBJ2-2; D gene ambiguous. The CDR3 loop spans 15 amino acids. Between the trimmed V and J ends, which lost 3 bases and 4 bases, there was a span of 12 bases. CDR3 protein: CASSFVASGTGELFF. DNA for the CDR3: TGTGCCAGCAGTTTCGTGGCGTCCGGCACCGGGGAGCTGTTTTTT.

This clonotype was detected only a few times. The V gene is TRBV6-2 or TRBV6-3, the J gene TRBJ2-1; possible D gene TRBD2, 5 bases. Germline values: CDR1 MNHEY, CDR2 SVGEGT. The CDR3 length is 14 residues. V lost 7 bases and J 4 bases, leaving 14 bases between the germline ends. The CDR3 loop reads CASTPSGAYNEQFF. CDR3 coding DNA: TGTGCCAGCACCCCCAGCGGAGCTTACAATGAGCAGTTCTTC.

The chain uses TRBV20-1 and TRBJ2-1; possible D gene TRBD2, 7 bases. CDR3 length: 15 amino acids. The V gene's germline CDR1 is DFQATT and CDR2 SNEGSKA (reference sequence). Trimming took 6 bases from V and 0 from J, leaving 15 bases between them. CDR3 bases: TGCAGTGCCCACAGGGAGGGAAGCTCCTACAATGAGCAGTTCTTC. This gives the protein CSAHREGSSYNEQFF.

This clonotype was found many times. The V and J genes are TRBV5-1 and TRBJ2-6; no reliable D call. CDR3 length equals 16 residues. CDR1 is SGHRS, CDR2 YFSETQ, per germline. Trimming shortened V by 4 bases and J by 0 bases, and 11 bases separated the two germline ends. DNA for the CDR3: TGCGCCAGCAGCCCCAACCGTGGCTCTGGGGCCAACGTCCTGACTTTC. Translation gives CASSPNRGSGANVLTF.

This clonotype occurred many times. The gene calls are TRBV3-1 and TRBJ2-3; weak D call: TRBD2 (7 bases). The CDR3 is made up of 13 amino acids. Germline V gene sequence: CDR1 LGHDT, CDR2 YNNKEL (reference sequence). Trimming removed 5 bases from V and 10 bases from J, with 16 bases in between. The CDR3 sequence is CASSKPGGQAQYF. The CDR3 region has the DNA TGTGCCAGCAGCAAGCCCGGGGGGCAGGCGCAGTATTTT.

This clonotype occurred many times. J is TRBJ2-2 and V is TRBV12-3 or TRBV12-4, with TRBD1 identical over 8 bases. V lost 3 bases to trimming and J lost 0 bases; unmatched junction nucleotides: 3. CDR3 length: 16 amino acids. CDR3 bases: TGTGCCAGCAGTTTCGGCAGGGGGCCGAACACCGGGGAGCTGTTTTTT. It yields the protein CASSFGRGPNTGELFF.

The table lists this clonotype with a few counts. V gene TRBV5-1 combines with J gene TRBJ2-7, with 14 nucleotides matching TRBD2. Unmatched junction bases numbered 5, after V lost 3 bases and J lost 3 bases. CDR1 and CDR2 (germline): SGHRS, YFSETQ. This CDR3 is 16 amino acids long. The CDR3 region has the DNA TGCGCCAGCAGCTGGGGACTAGCGGGAGAAGTCTACGAGCAGTACTTC. This gives the protein CASSWGLAGEVYEQYF.

By proportion, this clonotype is medium-sized. The chain couples TRBV7-9 to TRBJ2-5, with unresolved D. CDR3 size: 16 residues. The V and J ends lost 2 bases and 1 base respectively, with 14 bases between them. The germline V gene has CDR1 SEHNR and CDR2 FQNEAQ (reference sequence). The CDR3 DNA is TGTGCCAGCAGCTTATATCGCTCCTATCCCCAAGAGACCCAGTACTTC. Its protein is CASSLYRSYPQETQYF.

The chain uses TRBV18 and TRBJ2-1; the match to TRBD1 covers 9 bases. V shed 0 bases and J 7 bases; nucleotides not matched to a gene: 10. The CDR3 length is 17 residues. CDR1 and CDR2 from the germline V gene are KGHSH and LQKENI. The CDR3, as DNA: TGTGCCAGCTCACCACCTCGGACAGGGGCACTAGCAAATGAGCAGTTCTTC. It specifies CASSPPRTGALANEQFF.